This TCR beta chain was captured by sequencing in a study of neurological immune-mediated disorders. Notes on the study in general: TCR clonal expansion peaked in HTLV-1-associated myelopathy patients and was lowest in multiple sclerosis patients.

The cDNA was produced through 5'RACE with 10-nucleotide random UMIs. One entry per CDR3 protein, called by TCRdb with MiXCR from the 5' RACE reads. The table lists around 71,000 distinct CDR3 sequences, approximately 14% of them singletons. Time point here: longitudinal time-point 1 (baseline). From 2 million PBMCs stored at -80 C, the unsorted libraries were generated. Ten or more counts support this clonotype. Its antigen is currently unknown. The receptor's source is a female donor with HTLV-1-associated myelopathy (HAM/TSP). Sequenced material: PBMCs.

The CDR3 DNA reads as TGTGCCAGCAGTTTGATTGGGGTAGAAGCAGATACGCAGTATTTT. It specifies CASSLIGVEADTQYF. V and J are TRBV28 and TRBJ2-3, with D unresolved. The germline V and J ends were trimmed by 3 bases and 4 bases, with 14 bases remaining between them. CDR1 is MDHEN, CDR2 SYDVKM, per germline. The CDR3 has 15 residues.